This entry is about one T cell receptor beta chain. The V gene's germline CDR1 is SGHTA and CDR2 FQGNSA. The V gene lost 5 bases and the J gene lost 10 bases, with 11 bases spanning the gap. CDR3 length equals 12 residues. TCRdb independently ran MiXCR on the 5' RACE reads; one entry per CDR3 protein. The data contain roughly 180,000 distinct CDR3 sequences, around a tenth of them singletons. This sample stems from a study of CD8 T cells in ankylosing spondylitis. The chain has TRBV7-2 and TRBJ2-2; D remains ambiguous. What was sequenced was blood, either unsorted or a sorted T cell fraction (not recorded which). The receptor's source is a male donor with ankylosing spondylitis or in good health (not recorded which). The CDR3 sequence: CASSLPVKELFF. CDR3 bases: TGTGCCAGCAGCCTCCCCGTGAAGGAGCTGTTTTTT.